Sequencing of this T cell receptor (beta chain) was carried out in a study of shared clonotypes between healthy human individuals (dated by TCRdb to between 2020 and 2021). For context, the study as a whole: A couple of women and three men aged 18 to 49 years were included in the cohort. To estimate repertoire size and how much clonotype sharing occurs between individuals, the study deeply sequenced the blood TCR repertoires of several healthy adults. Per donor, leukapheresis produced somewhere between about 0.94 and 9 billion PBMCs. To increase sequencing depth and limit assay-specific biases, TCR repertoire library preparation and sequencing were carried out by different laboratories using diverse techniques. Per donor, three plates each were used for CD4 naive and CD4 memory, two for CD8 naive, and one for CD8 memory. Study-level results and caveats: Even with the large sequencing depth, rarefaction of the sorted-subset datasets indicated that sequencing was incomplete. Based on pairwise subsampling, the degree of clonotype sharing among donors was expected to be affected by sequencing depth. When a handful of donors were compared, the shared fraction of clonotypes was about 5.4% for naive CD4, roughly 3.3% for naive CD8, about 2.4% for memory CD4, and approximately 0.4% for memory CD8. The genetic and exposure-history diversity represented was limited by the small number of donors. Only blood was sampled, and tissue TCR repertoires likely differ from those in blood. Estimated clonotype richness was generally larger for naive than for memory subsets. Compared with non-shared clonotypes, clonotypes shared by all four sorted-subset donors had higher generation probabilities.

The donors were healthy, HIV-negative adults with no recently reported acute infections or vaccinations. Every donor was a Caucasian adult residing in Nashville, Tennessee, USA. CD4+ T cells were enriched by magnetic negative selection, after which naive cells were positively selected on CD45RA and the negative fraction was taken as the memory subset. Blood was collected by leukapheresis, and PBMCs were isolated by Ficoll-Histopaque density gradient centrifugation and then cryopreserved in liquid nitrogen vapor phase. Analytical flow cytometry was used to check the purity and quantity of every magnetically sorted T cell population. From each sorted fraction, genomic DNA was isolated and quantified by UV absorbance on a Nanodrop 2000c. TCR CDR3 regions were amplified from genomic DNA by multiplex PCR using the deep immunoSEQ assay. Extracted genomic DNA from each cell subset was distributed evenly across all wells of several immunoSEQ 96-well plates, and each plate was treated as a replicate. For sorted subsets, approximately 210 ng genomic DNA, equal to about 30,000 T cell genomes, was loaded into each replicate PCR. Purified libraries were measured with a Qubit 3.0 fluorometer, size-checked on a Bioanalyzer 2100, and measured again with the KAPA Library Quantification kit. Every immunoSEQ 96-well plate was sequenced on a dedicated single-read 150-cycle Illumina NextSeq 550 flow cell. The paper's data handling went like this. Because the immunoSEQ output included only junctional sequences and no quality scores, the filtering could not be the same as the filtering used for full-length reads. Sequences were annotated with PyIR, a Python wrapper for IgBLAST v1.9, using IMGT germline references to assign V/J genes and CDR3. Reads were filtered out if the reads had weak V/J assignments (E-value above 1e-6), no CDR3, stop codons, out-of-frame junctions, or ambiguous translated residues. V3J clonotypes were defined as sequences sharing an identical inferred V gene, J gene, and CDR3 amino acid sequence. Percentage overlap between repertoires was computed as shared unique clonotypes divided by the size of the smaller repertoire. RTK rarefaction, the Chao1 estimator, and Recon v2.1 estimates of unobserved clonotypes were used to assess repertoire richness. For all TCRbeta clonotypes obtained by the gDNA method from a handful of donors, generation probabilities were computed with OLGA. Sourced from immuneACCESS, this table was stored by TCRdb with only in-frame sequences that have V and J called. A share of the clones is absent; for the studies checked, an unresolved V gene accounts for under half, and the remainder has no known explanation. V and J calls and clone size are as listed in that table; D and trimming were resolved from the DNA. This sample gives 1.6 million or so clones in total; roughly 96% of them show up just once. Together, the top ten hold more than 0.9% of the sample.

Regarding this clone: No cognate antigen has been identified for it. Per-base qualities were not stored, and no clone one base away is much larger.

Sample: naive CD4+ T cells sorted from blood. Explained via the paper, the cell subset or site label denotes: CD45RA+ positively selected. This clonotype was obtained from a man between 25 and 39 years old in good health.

At the DNA level, the sequence is TGTGCCAGCAGCCCCGACCCCAGGGGGCCCCCCACGGGGAATGAGCAGTTCTTC. The encoded protein is CASSPDPRGPPTGNEQFF. The chain couples TRBV7-6 to TRBJ2-1, with 8 central nucleotides matching TRBD1. As encoded in the germline V gene, CDR1 is SGHVS while CDR2 is FNYEAQ. The CDR3 numbers 18 residues from cysteine through phenylalanine. The only DNA kept is the CDR3, 54 bases in frame from the first base. Compared with germline, V lacks 5 bases and J lacks 7 bases; bases without a gene match: 19.